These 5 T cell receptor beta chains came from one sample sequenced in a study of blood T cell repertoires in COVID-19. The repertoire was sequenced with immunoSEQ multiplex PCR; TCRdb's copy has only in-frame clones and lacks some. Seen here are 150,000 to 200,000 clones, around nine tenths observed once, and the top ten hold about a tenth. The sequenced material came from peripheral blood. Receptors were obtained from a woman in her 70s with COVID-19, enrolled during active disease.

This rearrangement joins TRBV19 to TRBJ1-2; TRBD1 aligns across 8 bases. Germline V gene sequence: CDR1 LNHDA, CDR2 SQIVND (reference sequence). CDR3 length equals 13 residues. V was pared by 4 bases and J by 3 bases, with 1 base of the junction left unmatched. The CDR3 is CASSKQGDYGYTF. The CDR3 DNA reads TGTGCCAGTAGTAAACAGGGGGACTATGGCTACACCTTC.

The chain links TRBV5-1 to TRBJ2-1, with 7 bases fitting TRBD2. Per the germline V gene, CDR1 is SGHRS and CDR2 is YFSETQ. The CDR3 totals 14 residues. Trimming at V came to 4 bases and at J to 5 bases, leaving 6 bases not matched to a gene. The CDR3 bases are TGCGCCAGCAGCGTGGGGACTACAGACAATGAGCAGTTCTTC. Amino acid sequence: CASSVGTTDNEQFF.

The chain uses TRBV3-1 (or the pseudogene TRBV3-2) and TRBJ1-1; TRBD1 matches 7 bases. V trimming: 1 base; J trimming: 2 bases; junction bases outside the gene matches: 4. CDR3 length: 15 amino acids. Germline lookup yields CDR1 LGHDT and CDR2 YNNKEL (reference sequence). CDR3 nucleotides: TGTGCCAGCAGCCAAGTCCGGGACAGAAACACTGAAGCTTTCTTT. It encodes CASSQVRDRNTEAFF.

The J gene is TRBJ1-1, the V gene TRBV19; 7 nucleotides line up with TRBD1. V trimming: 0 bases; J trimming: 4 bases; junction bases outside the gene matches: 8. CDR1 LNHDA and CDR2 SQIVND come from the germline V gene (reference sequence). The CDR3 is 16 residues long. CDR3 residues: CASSIDWTTGVTEAFF. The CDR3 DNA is TGTGCCAGTAGTATAGATTGGACAACAGGGGTCACTGAAGCTTTCTTT.

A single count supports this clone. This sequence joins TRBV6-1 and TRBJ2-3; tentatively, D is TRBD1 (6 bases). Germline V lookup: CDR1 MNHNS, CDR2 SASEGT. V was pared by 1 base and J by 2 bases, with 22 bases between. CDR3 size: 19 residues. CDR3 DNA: TGTGCCAGCAGTGAAGTGGGGTCTGGTCCGGACAGCTACACAGATACGCAGTATTTT. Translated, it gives CASSEVGSGPDSYTDTQYF.